This T cell receptor (beta chain) was recorded in a study of blood T cell repertoires in COVID-19. Study at large: From T cells, B-cell-depleted T cells, or PBMCs came the material, which was cDNA or gDNA.

Per the original methods: Reference gene primers were amplified, and this amplification served to estimate nucleated cell counts. Libraries were prepared by immunoSEQ multiplex PCR; TCRdb keeps only in-frame clonotypes and omits some of them. V and J calls and clone size are given by that table; D and trimming were obtained from the DNA. The profile shows around 160,000 clones, 65% to 90% of them singletons. CDR1 is MNHNY, CDR2 SVGAGI, per germline (reference sequence). This CDR3 region has 13 residues. V dropped 7 bases and J dropped 2; count of bases not matched to a gene: 4. The material sequenced was peripheral blood. The TCR was taken from a man between 60 and 75 years old with acute or convalescent COVID-19. The V gene is TRBV6-6, the J gene TRBJ2-7; 8 bases match TRBD2. CDR3 sequence: CASNGGGTYEQYF. CDR3 DNA: TGTGCCAGCAACGGGGGGGGAACCTACGAGCAGTACTTC.